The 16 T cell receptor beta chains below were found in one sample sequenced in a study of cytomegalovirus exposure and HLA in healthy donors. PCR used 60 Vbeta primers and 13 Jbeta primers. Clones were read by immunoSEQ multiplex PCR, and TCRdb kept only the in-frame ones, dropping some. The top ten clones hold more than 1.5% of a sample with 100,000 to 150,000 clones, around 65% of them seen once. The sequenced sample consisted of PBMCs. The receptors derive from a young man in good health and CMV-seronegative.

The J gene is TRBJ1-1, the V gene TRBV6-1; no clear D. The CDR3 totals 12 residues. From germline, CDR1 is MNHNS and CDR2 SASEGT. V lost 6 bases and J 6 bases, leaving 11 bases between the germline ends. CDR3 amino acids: CASRVHRAEAFF. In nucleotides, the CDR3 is TGTGCCAGCAGGGTCCACCGCGCTGAAGCTTTCTTT.

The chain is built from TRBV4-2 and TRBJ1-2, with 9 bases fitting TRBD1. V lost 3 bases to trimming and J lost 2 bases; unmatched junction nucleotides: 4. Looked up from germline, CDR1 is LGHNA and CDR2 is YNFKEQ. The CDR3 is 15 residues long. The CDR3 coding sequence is TGTGCCAGCAGCCAGGCTGGGACAGGGAACTATGGCTACACCTTC. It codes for CASSQAGTGNYGYTF.

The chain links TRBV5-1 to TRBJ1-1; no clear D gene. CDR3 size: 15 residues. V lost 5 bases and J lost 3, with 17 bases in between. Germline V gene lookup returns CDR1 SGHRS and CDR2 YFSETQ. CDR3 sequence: CASRPTRAGDTEAFF. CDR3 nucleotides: TGCGCCAGCAGACCTACGAGGGCCGGGGACACTGAAGCTTTCTTT.

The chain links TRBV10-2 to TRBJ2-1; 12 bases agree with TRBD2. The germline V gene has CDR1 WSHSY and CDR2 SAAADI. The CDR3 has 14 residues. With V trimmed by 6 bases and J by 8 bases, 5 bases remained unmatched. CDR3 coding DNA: TGCGCCAGCAGCTGGACTAGCGGGACTTATGAGCAGTTCTTC. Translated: CASSWTSGTYEQFF.

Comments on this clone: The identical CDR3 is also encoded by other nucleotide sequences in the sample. The CDR3 region has the DNA TGTGCCAGCAGCTTTAGCGGGAGTTCCTACAATGAGCAGTTCTTC. Its protein is CASSFSGSSYNEQFF. J is TRBJ2-1 and V is TRBV5-4; 9 bases map to TRBD2. The CDR3 has 15 residues. V was pared by 2 bases and J by 1 base, with 1 base of the junction left unmatched. Germline V gives CDR1 SGHNT, CDR2 YYREEE (reference sequence).

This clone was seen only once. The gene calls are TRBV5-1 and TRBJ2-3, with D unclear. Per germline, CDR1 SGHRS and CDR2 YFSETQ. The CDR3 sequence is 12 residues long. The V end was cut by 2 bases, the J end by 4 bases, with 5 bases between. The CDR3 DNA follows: TGCGCCAGCAGCTTCGGGTCAGATACGCAGTATTTT. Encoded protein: CASSFGSDTQYF.

For the CDR3, the DNA is TGTGCCAGCAGCTTTTTACCGGACATCTACGAGCAGTACTTC. It yields the protein CASSFLPDIYEQYF. V is TRBV7-9 and J is TRBJ2-7; tentatively, D is TRBD1 (5 bases). V was cut by 3 bases and J by 3 bases, with 12 bases left in between. CDR1 is SEHNR and CDR2 is FQNEAQ in the germline V gene (reference sequence). This CDR3 has 14 amino acids.

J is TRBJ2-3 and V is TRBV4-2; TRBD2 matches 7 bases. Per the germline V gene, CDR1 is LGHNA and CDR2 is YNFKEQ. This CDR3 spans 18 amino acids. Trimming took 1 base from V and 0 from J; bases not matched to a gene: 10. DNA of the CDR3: TGTGCCAGCAGCCAAGTTGGGGGTGGCGGGGGTAGCACAGATACGCAGTATTTT. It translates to CASSQVGGGGGSTDTQYF.

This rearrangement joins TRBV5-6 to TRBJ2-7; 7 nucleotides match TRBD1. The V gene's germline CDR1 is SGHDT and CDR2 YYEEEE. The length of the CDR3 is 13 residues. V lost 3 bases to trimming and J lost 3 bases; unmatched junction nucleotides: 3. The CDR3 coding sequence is TGTGCCAGCAGCTCCAGGGGGAACTACGAGCAGTACTTC. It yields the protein CASSSRGNYEQYF.

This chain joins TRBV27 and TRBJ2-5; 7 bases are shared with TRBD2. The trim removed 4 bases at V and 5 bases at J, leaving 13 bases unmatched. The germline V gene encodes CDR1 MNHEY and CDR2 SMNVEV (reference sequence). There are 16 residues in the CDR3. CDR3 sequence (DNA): TGTGCCAGCAGTTCGATCACTAGTGGGGGAGGGGAGACCCAGTACTTC. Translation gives CASSSITSGGGETQYF.

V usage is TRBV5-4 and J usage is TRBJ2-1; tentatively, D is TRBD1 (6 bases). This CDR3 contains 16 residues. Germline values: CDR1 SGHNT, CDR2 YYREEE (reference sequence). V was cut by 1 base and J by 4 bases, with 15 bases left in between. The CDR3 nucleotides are TGTGCCAGCAGCTTGCTTGAACAGGGCCTATACAATGAGCAGTTCTTC. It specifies CASSLLEQGLYNEQFF. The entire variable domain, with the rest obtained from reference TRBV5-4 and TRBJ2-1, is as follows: ETGVTQSPTHLIKTRGQQVTLRCSSQSGHNTVSWYQQALGQGPQFIFQYYREEENGRGNFPPRFSGLQFPNYSSELNVNALELDDSALYLCASSLLEQGLYNEQFFGPGTRLTVL.

The CDR3 sequence: CASSVGEVGRKTSYEQYF. DNA for the CDR3: TGTGCCAGCAGCGTAGGGGAGGTGGGCAGGAAAACCTCCTACGAGCAGTACTTC. V is TRBV9 and J is TRBJ2-7, with a weak D call TRBD2 (6 bases). V was trimmed by 0 bases and J by 0 bases, leaving 19 bases between them. Germline assignment: CDR1 SGDLS and CDR2 YYNGEE. The CDR3 consists of 18 residues.

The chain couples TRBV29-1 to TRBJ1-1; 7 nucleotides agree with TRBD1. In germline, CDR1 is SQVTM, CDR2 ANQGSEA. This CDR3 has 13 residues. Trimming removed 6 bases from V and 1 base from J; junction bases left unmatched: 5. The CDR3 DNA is TGCAGCGTATTTCAGGGGGGGAACACTGAAGCTTTCTTT. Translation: CSVFQGGNTEAFF.

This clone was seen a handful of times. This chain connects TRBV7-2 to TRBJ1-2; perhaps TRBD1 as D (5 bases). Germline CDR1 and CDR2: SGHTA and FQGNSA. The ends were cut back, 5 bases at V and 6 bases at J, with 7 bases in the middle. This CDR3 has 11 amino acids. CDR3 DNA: TGTGCCAGCAGCCCCAGGGATGGCTACACCTTC. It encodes CASSPRDGYTF. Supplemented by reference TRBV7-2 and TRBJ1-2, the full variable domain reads GAGVSQSPSNKVTEKGKDVELRCDPISGHTALYWYRQSLGQGLEFLIYFQGNSAPDKSGLPSDRFSAERTGGSVSTLTIQRTQQEDSAVYLCASSPRDGYTFGSGTRLTVV.

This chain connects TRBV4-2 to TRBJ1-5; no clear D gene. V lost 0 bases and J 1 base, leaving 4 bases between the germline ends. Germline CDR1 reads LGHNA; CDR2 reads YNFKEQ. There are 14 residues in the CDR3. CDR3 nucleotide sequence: TGTGCCAGCAGCCAAGAGGGCAGCAATCAGCCCCAGCATTTT. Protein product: CASSQEGSNQPQHF.

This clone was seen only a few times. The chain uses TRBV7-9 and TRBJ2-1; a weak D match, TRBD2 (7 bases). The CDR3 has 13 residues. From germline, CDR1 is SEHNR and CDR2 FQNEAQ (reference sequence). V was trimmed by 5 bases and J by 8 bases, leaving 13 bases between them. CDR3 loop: CASSHRGGDEQFF. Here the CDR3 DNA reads TGTGCCAGCAGCCACAGAGGGGGGGATGAGCAGTTCTTC.